Here is one T cell receptor beta chain with its context. Its target is not known. Researchers divided each subset's genomic DNA evenly across several immunoSEQ plates. TCRdb's table, derived via immunoSEQ multiplex PCR, lists solely in-frame clones and lacks some. The table includes about 980,000 clones, 70% to 85% detected once. Researchers partitioned CD4+ cells into CD45RA+ naive and CD45RA-negative memory subsets. The source of the sample is a study of shared clonotypes between healthy human individuals. The study, taken as a whole, reports: Rarefaction gave evidence that sorted-subset sequencing remained incomplete despite large depth. Between a few donors, naive CD4 clonotypes were shared at a level of about 5%.

Sequenced sample: memory CD4+ T cells sorted from blood. Sample subset: CD45RA-negative fraction. This TCR was sampled from a man between 18 and 35 years old in good health.

The CDR3 DNA sequence: TGTGCCAGCAGCCGTAGGGACAGGGGGCGTTTCGGAGATACGCAGTATTTT. Protein sequence: CASSRRDRGRFGDTQYF. The chain employs TRBV7-9 and TRBJ2-3; 12 bases agree with TRBD1. This CDR3 is built from 17 residues. V shed 5 bases, J shed 5 bases, and the junction held 11 bases outside the gene matches. The germline CDR1 and CDR2 sequences are SEHNR and FQNEAQ (reference sequence).